These 14 T cell receptor beta chains share one sample of origin, sequenced in a study of blood T cell repertoires in COVID-19. Libraries were prepared by immunoSEQ multiplex PCR; TCRdb keeps only in-frame clonotypes and omits some of them. The sample consists of approximately 150,000 clones, more than 75% of them appearing once. Sequenced material: peripheral blood. These receptors came from a man between 35 and 55 years old with acute or convalescent COVID-19.

This clone was counted a single time. The same CDR3 also results from other DNA sequences found in this sample. The rearrangement joins TRBV7-3 to TRBJ2-3; 10 nucleotides agree with TRBD1. From germline, CDR1 is SGHTA and CDR2 FQGTGA. The CDR3 loop spans 14 amino acids. Trimming removed 5 bases from V and 9 bases from J; junction bases left unmatched: 8. The CDR3 nucleotides are TGTGCCAGCAGCCTAGACAGGGGGCGGGGGACGCAGTATTTT. Amino acid sequence: CASSLDRGRGTQYF.

The chain carries TRBV12-3 or TRBV12-4 and TRBJ2-1; TRBD1 matches 8 bases. CDR3 length: 11 amino acids. V dropped 4 bases and J dropped 12; count of bases not matched to a gene: 2. CDR3 DNA sequence: TGTGCCAGCAGTTCGGGGACAGGGCAGTTCTTC. The encoded protein is CASSSGTGQFF.

The chain joins TRBV27 to TRBJ2-3, with D uncertain. V lost 5 bases and J lost 4, with 13 bases in between. Germline CDR1 and CDR2: MNHEY and SMNVEV (reference sequence). This CDR3 comprises 14 residues. The DNA of the CDR3 is TGTGCCAGCAGTCGCGGTCTTGCCTCAGATACGCAGTATTTT. It is translated as CASSRGLASDTQYF.

The rearrangement joins TRBV10-2 to TRBJ1-6; 7 positions agree with TRBD1. The ends lost 0 bases at V and 2 bases at J; junction bases unmatched: 4. Per germline, CDR1 WSHSY and CDR2 SAAADI. This CDR3 is built from 17 residues. This chain's CDR3 is CASSESTGKAYNSPLHF. CDR3 sequence (DNA): TGCGCCAGCAGTGAGTCGACAGGGAAAGCCTATAATTCACCCCTCCACTTT.

This sequence joins TRBV6-1 and TRBJ2-7, with D hard to call. In germline, CDR1 is MNHNS, CDR2 SASEGT. This CDR3 contains 11 residues. V lost 0 bases, J lost 7 bases, and 4 bases lay in between. CDR3 bases: TGTGCCAGCAGTGAAGCCGGGGAGCAGTACTTC. This sequence encodes CASSEAGEQYF.

V gene TRBV7-2 combines with J gene TRBJ1-4, with D possibly TRBD1 on 5 matching bases. The CDR3 totals 15 residues. Per germline, CDR1 SGHTA and CDR2 FQGNSA. V shed 5 bases and J shed 5 bases, with 15 bases lying between them. In nucleotides, the CDR3 is TGTGCCAGCAGCGTCGCGGGAGGGGTGAATGAAAAACTGTTTTTT. This codes for CASSVAGGVNEKLFF.

The J gene is TRBJ1-1, the V gene TRBV6-5, with TRBD1 identical over 7 bases. The junction had 13 bases not matched to a gene; V was cut back by 8 bases and J by 7 bases. The CDR3 runs to 14 residues. Germline CDR1 reads MNHEY; CDR2 reads SVGAGI. The CDR3 reads CASGLRLQGGEAFF. CDR3 coding DNA: TGTGCCAGCGGCCTCCGCTTGCAGGGGGGTGAAGCTTTCTTT.

V is TRBV28 and J is TRBJ2-1; D might be TRBD1 (5 bases). The V end was cut by 4 bases, the J end by 10 bases, with 8 bases between. The CDR3 contains 11 residues. Looked up from germline, CDR1 is MDHEN and CDR2 is SYDVKM. CDR3 nucleotides: TGTGCCAGCAGTTCCAGACAGGAGCAGTTCTTC. Amino acids: CASSSRQEQFF.

This clone was counted only a few times. This sequence joins TRBV7-9 and TRBJ2-7; TRBD1 matches at 11 bases. The CDR3 spans 14 residues. The germline gives CDR1 SEHNR, CDR2 FQNEAQ (reference sequence). The ends lost 3 bases at V and 7 bases at J; junction bases unmatched: 5. The CDR3 loop is CASSLGQGDLEQYF. CDR3 in DNA: TGTGCCAGCAGCTTGGGACAGGGGGACCTGGAGCAGTACTTC.

The J gene is TRBJ2-7, the V gene TRBV10-3, with D possibly being TRBD1 (6 bases). The CDR3 runs to 13 residues. Germline-derived CDR1 and CDR2 are ENHRY and SYGVKD. The germline V and J ends were trimmed by 9 bases and 7 bases, with 19 bases remaining between them. The CDR3 DNA reads as TGTGCCATGGGATCACAGGGTTCTCAAGAGCAGTACTTC. Translation: CAMGSQGSQEQYF.

The chain recombines TRBV5-5 with TRBJ1-6, with TRBD1 as a possible D gene (5 bases). The germline CDR1 and CDR2 sequences are SGHKS and YYEKEE (reference sequence). The CDR3 runs to 15 residues. V lost 0 bases to trimming and J lost 8 bases, with 12 bases between them. CDR3 nucleotide sequence: TGTGCCAGCAGCTTGGCCAGGGCGTTGGATTCACCCCTCCACTTT. Protein product: CASSLARALDSPLHF.

This chain uses TRBV28 with TRBJ1-2, with a tentative D call TRBD1 (5 bases). Germline V lookup: CDR1 MDHEN, CDR2 SYDVKM. The CDR3 extends over 14 amino acids. The germline V and J ends were trimmed by 6 bases and 1 base, with 12 bases remaining between them. CDR3 sequence: CASSPTVLNYGYTF. CDR3 sequence (DNA): TGTGCCAGCAGCCCGACAGTTCTTAACTATGGCTACACCTTC.

The rearrangement links TRBV11-1 to TRBJ1-2, with D possibly TRBD1 on 5 matching bases. Per the germline V gene, CDR1 is SGHAT and CDR2 is FQDESV (reference sequence). CDR3 length equals 15 residues. The ends were cut back, 5 bases at V and 4 bases at J, with 17 bases in the middle. CDR3 amino acids: CASSQTAGGLYGYTF. CDR3 bases: TGTGCCAGCAGCCAGACAGCGGGTGGTCTCTATGGCTACACCTTC.

CDR3 sequence reads: CASSLATPYEQYF. Written as DNA, the CDR3 is TGTGCCAGCAGTTTAGCGACACCCTACGAGCAGTACTTC. This chain joins TRBV28 and TRBJ2-7; unclear D gene. The CDR3 runs to 13 residues. CDR1 is MDHEN, CDR2 SYDVKM, per germline. Trimming took off 2 bases at V and 2 bases at J, with 7 bases between the two ends.